This paragraph reports one T cell receptor beta chain. Its antigen is still unknown. One base away there is no much larger clone; base qualities are not given. For sequencing of the TCRbeta CDR3 region, genomic DNA was extracted from the sorted cells. TCRbeta CDR3 regions were sequenced using the immunoSEQ Assay. TCRdb re-hosts the immuneACCESS table, in-frame sequences only. Its copies lack some clones; in the studies checked, an unresolved V gene accounts for under half of them, and the cause for the rest is not known. This sample holds 55,000 to 60,000 clones; 93% were observed only once. Of the sample, around 18% is held by the ten largest clones. The data were taken from a study of OX40 agonist ivuxolimab in advanced cancers. Regarding the complete study: Ivuxolimab, which targeted the costimulatory receptor OX40 (CD134), was an agonistic, fully human IgG2 monoclonal antibody. Partial responses were achieved by three dose-escalation patients, of whom one had hepatocellular carcinoma and two had cutaneous melanoma. Intravenous ivuxolimab was administered to patients every 2 weeks at six dose levels: 0.01, 0.1, 0.3, 1.5, 3 and 10 mg/kg. Patients were allowed to have had prior anti-PD-1, anti-PD-L1 or anti-CTLA-4 therapy, and approximately 40% of the dose-escalation patients had been treated with checkpoint inhibitors. Of the approximately 50 dose-escalation patients, hepatocellular carcinoma was present in roughly 19, melanoma in some 15, renal cell carcinoma in 9 and head and neck cancer in 9. The monotherapy dose-escalation portion (N of about 52 patients) of the phase I ivuxolimab trial is reported in the paper. The dose-escalation cohort was approximately 83% male with a mean age of around 64 years, ranging from roughly 23 to 90. Peripheral TCRbeta sequencing aimed to test whether ivuxolimab altered TCR sequence diversity and caused clonal T-cell expansion. Paper-wide results and their limitations: After ivuxolimab, more expanded clones were found on average in CD8+ T cells than in CD4+ T cells. At doses of 0.1 to 3.0 mg/kg, clonal expansion of both CD4+ and CD8+ T cells in blood was seen between baseline and week 6. Low levels of normalized T-cell clonal expansion were also seen in some patients who did not respond. In the 0.1-3.0 mg/kg groups, partial responders were among the patients with the lowest normalized peripheral clonal expansion, particularly in CD8+ T cells. Antigen specificity was not determined for the clonally expanded peripheral T cells.

Its CDR3 holds 18 amino acids, cysteine through phenylalanine. The entry retains the CDR3 DNA only, 54 bases that are in frame from base 1. The junction carries 22 bases between V and J, which are trimmed by 3 bases and 2 bases respectively. CDR1 is given as SGHAT and CDR2 as FQNNGV, both from the germline V gene. The trial excluded patients who had a history of autoimmune disease or who were on systemic immunosuppression. Peripheral blood for TCR sequencing was drawn from every dose cohort at baseline, at cycle 4 day 1 and at cycle 7 day 1. Samples came from an open-label, multicenter, first-in-human phase I dose-escalation trial of ivuxolimab. Adults with locally advanced or metastatic head and neck squamous cell, hepatocellular, melanoma or renal cell carcinoma were enrolled in the trial. Before TCR sequencing, CD4+ T cells and CD8+ T cells were sorted from peripheral blood as separate populations.

The sequence is built from TRBV11-2 and TRBJ1-1; a tentative D call is TRBD1 (6 bases match). The TCR sequence derives from an adult with an advanced solid tumor such as melanoma, head and neck, liver or kidney cancer. Sequenced material: CD4+ or CD8+ T cells sorted from blood, taken in a trial of the OX40 agonist ivuxolimab. CDR3 sequence: CASSFAVDLGGPNTEAFF. The sequenced DNA: TGTGCCAGCAGCTTCGCCGTAGACCTTGGGGGGCCCAACACTGAAGCTTTCTTT.